The rows below give T cell receptor beta chains drawn from one sample of a study of siplizumab effects on memory and regulatory T cells. Method: immunoSEQ multiplex PCR; TCRdb's copy keeps in-frame clones and lacks some. Of 110,000 or so clones in the sample, around 90% are singletons; the top ten hold under 0.75%. The specimen was Tregs sorted from blood. Receptors were obtained from a human donor in good health. The conserved cysteine and the conserved F or W are not part of the CDR3 here.

CDR3: ASSPIAEAF
V: TRBV6-5
J: TRBJ1-1

CDR3: ASSTVQGAGEKLF
V: TRBV7-2
J: TRBJ1-4

CDR3: ASSLAGTGSNYGYT
V: TRBV11-2
J: TRBJ1-2

CDR3: ASSSAGRGAYNEQF
V: TRBV5-4
J: TRBJ2-1

CDR3: ASSLGYRYQETQY
V: TRBV11-2
J: TRBJ2-5

CDR3: ASRPGVYEQY
V: TRBV6-1
J: TRBJ2-7

CDR3: ASSIDSYTEAF
V: TRBV5-1
J: TRBJ1-1

CDR3: ASSLMVGGNLNYGYT
V: TRBV7-9
J: TRBJ1-2

CDR3: ASSWQLAGDYEQY
V: TRBV5-1
J: TRBJ2-7

CDR3: ASSYGEGYQETQY
V: TRBV6-5
J: TRBJ2-5

CDR3: ASSQWPGTSGNTIY
V: TRBV23-1
J: TRBJ1-3

CDR3: ASSPRERETQY
V: TRBV19
J: TRBJ2-5

CDR3: ASSGAADTQY
V: TRBV6-1
J: TRBJ2-3

CDR3: ASSIGTSNTGELF
V: TRBV5-1
J: TRBJ2-2

CDR3: ASSPDRDRDTQY
V: TRBV5-5
J: TRBJ2-3

CDR3: SASRGQPQH
V: TRBV20-1
J: TRBJ1-5

CDR3: ASSLDRAQLTDTQY
V: TRBV11-2
J: TRBJ2-3

CDR3: ASSGGYQPQH
V: TRBV5-8
J: TRBJ1-5

CDR3: ASSPVGVRGTTGYNEQF
V: TRBV6-4
J: TRBJ2-1

CDR3: ASSLYIAGEAF
V: TRBV5-1
J: TRBJ1-1

CDR3: ASSPDRRWASPLH
V: TRBV27
J: TRBJ1-6

CDR3: ASSLSGSNSPLH
V: TRBV7-9
J: TRBJ1-6

CDR3: SASQETEAF
V: TRBV20-1
J: TRBJ1-1

CDR3: ASSSDPGTGELF
V: TRBV7-9
J: TRBJ2-2

CDR3: ASSPRAGTPDTQY
V: TRBV18
J: TRBJ2-3

CDR3: ATQAGEAYEQY
V: TRBV10-3
J: TRBJ2-7

CDR3: ASSERVWGRVNPEAF
V: TRBV6-1
J: TRBJ1-1

CDR3: SVGRLVLDTQY
V: TRBV29-1
J: TRBJ2-3

CDR3: ASSQVVEAYEQY
V: TRBV11-2
J: TRBJ2-7

CDR3: ASRPVRGTYGYT
V: TRBV2
J: TRBJ1-2

CDR3: ASSKGAGSVYEQY
V: TRBV19
J: TRBJ2-7

CDR3: ASSIRLPGRYEQY
V: TRBV19
J: TRBJ2-7

CDR3: ASSLRSGQGTYEQY
V: TRBV5-1
J: TRBJ2-7